One and the same sample provided the 28 T cell receptor beta chains below, sequenced in a study of graft-versus-host responses after intestinal transplantation. Data came from immunoSEQ multiplex PCR; TCRdb stores just in-frame clones and leaves some out. The profile shows tens of thousands of clones, about 93% of them singletons. The sample consisted of PBMCs, taken 16 days after intestinal transplant. The origin of the receptors is a human patient who received an intestinal transplant, so some T cells may come from the graft donor.

V is TRBV7-9 and J is TRBJ1-4, with 9 bases that match TRBD1. V gave up 4 bases and J gave up 7 bases; unmatched junction bases: 7. In germline, CDR1 is SEHNR, CDR2 FQNEAQ (reference sequence). The CDR3 spans 15 residues. In DNA, the CDR3 is TGTGCCAGCAGCTACCCGACAGGGGGTGGTGAAAAACTGTTTTTT. It specifies CASSYPTGGGEKLFF.

This chain connects TRBV2 to TRBJ2-3; no reliable D call. The CDR3 runs to 13 residues. Germline V gene data show CDR1 as SNHLY and CDR2 as FYNNEI. With 6 bases removed from V and 1 base from J, the gap between germline ends came to 8 bases. The CDR3 is CASRVGGTDTQYF. CDR3 coding DNA: TGTGCCAGCAGGGTTGGAGGCACAGATACGCAGTATTTT.

The genes are TRBV7-2 and TRBJ2-3; D perhaps matches TRBD1 (5 bases). The length of the CDR3 is 16 residues. Germline V CDR1 and CDR2: SGHTA, FQGNSA. Trimming cost V 3 bases and J 1 base, with 14 bases left between them. The CDR3 bases are TGTGCCAGCAGCTTCGATCCATTAGGGGGCACAGATACGCAGTATTTT. Encoded protein: CASSFDPLGGTDTQYF.

The gene calls are TRBV15 and TRBJ1-4, with TRBD1 as a possible D gene (5 bases). V dropped 0 bases and J dropped 12 bases, with 23 bases sitting between them. The CDR3 sequence is 17 residues long. CDR1 and CDR2 (germline): LNHNV, YYDKDF (reference sequence). CDR3 protein: CATSRDQVAGRMVELFF. CDR3 DNA: TGTGCCACCAGCAGAGATCAAGTGGCAGGGAGAATGGTGGAACTGTTTTTT.

The chain is built from TRBV28 and TRBJ2-1; TRBD2 agrees at 8 bases. Losses at the gene ends were 1 base for V and 11 bases for J; bases not matched to a gene: 7. Germline CDR1 and CDR2: MDHEN and SYDVKM. This CDR3 region has 14 residues. CDR3 loop: CASSLSRGGGKQFF. In nucleotides, the CDR3 is TGTGCCAGCAGTTTATCTCGGGGGGGCGGCAAGCAGTTCTTC.

This rearrangement joins TRBV28 to TRBJ2-3; D unresolved. V gave up 10 bases and J gave up 2 bases, with 22 bases separating them. The CDR3 loop spans 16 amino acids. Per germline, CDR1 MDHEN and CDR2 SYDVKM. The CDR3 loop reads CATQTYLNDFTDTQYF. The CDR3 DNA sequence: TGTGCCACCCAGACTTACCTGAACGATTTCACAGATACGCAGTATTTT.

J is TRBJ1-1 and V is TRBV9; D gene ambiguous. CDR3 length equals 13 residues. Germline lookup yields CDR1 SGDLS and CDR2 YYNGEE. The V and J ends lost 0 bases and 1 base respectively, with 4 bases between them. The CDR3: CASSVGSNTEAFF. DNA of the CDR3: TGTGCCAGCAGCGTAGGATCGAACACTGAAGCTTTCTTT.

The chain has TRBV12-5 and TRBJ2-2; 13 bases agree with TRBD2. The trim removed 8 bases at V and 5 bases at J, leaving 11 bases unmatched. CDR1 LGHNT and CDR2 FRNRAP come from the germline V gene. The CDR3 contains 17 residues. CDR3 region: CASRDTSGRAGTGELFF. Here the CDR3 DNA reads TGTGCTAGTCGGGATACTAGCGGGAGGGCCGGGACCGGGGAGCTGTTTTTT.

The rearrangement links TRBV11-2 to TRBJ2-2; TRBD1 matches 12 bases. Germline loops: CDR1 SGHAT, CDR2 FQNNGV. CDR3 length equals 18 residues. With 5 bases clipped from V and 4 bases from J, the junction kept 11 bases outside the gene matches. The CDR3 here is CASSLYSGQGAGTGELFF. The CDR3 bases are TGTGCCAGCAGCCTATATTCGGGACAGGGGGCCGGCACCGGGGAGCTGTTTTTT.

The rearrangement uses TRBV15 and TRBJ2-7; possibly TRBD1 or TRBD2 for D (6 bases each). This CDR3 has 12 amino acids. Germline CDR1 and CDR2: LNHNV and YYDKDF (reference sequence). V was cut by 8 bases and J by 3 bases, with 11 bases left in between. Written as DNA, the CDR3 is TGTGCCACCCGAGGAGGGGGCTACGAGCAGTACTTC. The encoded protein is CATRGGGYEQYF.

The J gene is TRBJ2-2, the V gene TRBV4-2; the D is unclear. V was trimmed by 2 bases and J by 6 bases, leaving 16 bases between them. This CDR3 spans 16 amino acids. Germline V gives CDR1 LGHNA, CDR2 YNFKEQ. CDR3 nucleotide sequence: TGTGCCAGCAGCCAAACGAAGGCGTTCCTACCCGGGGAGCTGTTTTTT. It translates to CASSQTKAFLPGELFF.

The sample holds one count of this clone. The junction and the germline gene differ at one end; a read error may be behind it. The chain recombines TRBV19 with TRBJ1-5; the D gene is possibly TRBD1 (5 bases). Looked up from germline, CDR1 is LNHDA and CDR2 is SQIVND (reference sequence). This CDR3 region has 15 residues. The CDR3 here is CASSIDLWGNRPQHF. The DNA of the CDR3 is TGTGCCAGTAGTATAGATCTATGGGGGAATCGGCCCCAGCATTTT.

The genes are TRBV7-9 and TRBJ1-2, with 7 bases matching TRBD1. Trimming cost V 1 base and J 5 bases; bases outside gene matches: 4. Germline V CDR1 and CDR2: SEHNR, FQNEAQ (reference sequence). This CDR3 has 14 amino acids. CDR3 residues: CASSLGQGDYGYTF. CDR3 nucleotide sequence: TGTGCCAGCAGCTTAGGACAGGGTGATTATGGCTACACCTTC. Full variable domain (remainder filled in from reference TRBV7-9 and TRBJ1-2): DTGVSQNPRHKITKRGQNVTFRCDPISEHNRLYWYRQTLGQGPEFLTYFQNEAQLEKSRLLSDRFSAERPKGSFSTLEIQRTEQGDSAMYLCASSLGQGDYGYTFGSGTRLTVV.

As for this clone: Additional DNA sequences in this sample encode the identical CDR3. V gene TRBV12-5 combines with J gene TRBJ2-2; D possibly corresponds to TRBD1 (6 bases). Trimming shortened V by 0 bases and J by 6 bases, and 11 bases separated the two germline ends. This CDR3 has 15 residues. Per the germline V gene, CDR1 is LGHNT and CDR2 is FRNRAP. The CDR3 nucleotides are TGTGCTAGTGGTTTGGTAGGGGGTCGTCCCGGGGAGCTGTTTTTT. It translates to CASGLVGGRPGELFF.

The chain couples TRBV6-1 to TRBJ2-2; D unresolved. V gave up 0 bases and J gave up 7 bases, with 6 bases separating them. From germline, CDR1 is MNHNS and CDR2 SASEGT. CDR3 length: 13 amino acids. CDR3 DNA sequence: TGTGCCAGCAGTGAAGCGGTAGGCGGGGAGCTGTTTTTT. This codes for CASSEAVGGELFF.

This chain links TRBV6-1 with TRBJ1-1, with D hard to call. With 7 bases removed from V and 6 bases from J, the gap between germline ends came to 12 bases. CDR1 and CDR2 from the germline V gene are MNHNS and SASEGT. The CDR3 runs to 12 residues. This chain's CDR3 is CASNREGPEAFF. CDR3 sequence (DNA): TGTGCCAGCAACCGGGAGGGCCCTGAAGCTTTCTTT.

V gene TRBV6-6 combines with J gene TRBJ1-2; TRBD1 agrees at 9 bases. The CDR3 runs 13 residues. Germline lookup yields CDR1 MNHNY and CDR2 SVGAGI (reference sequence). V dropped 5 bases and J dropped 5; count of bases not matched to a gene: 3. As DNA, the CDR3 is TGTGCCAGCAGTGGACAGGGGAAATATGGCTACACCTTC. This translates into CASSGQGKYGYTF.

The V gene is TRBV5-1, the J gene TRBJ2-2, with no clear D. This CDR3 has 13 residues. CDR1 is SGHRS and CDR2 is YFSETQ in the germline V gene. V was pared by 0 bases and J by 5 bases, with 5 bases between. The CDR3 DNA is TGCGCCAGCAGCTTGGGCAGGACCGGGGAGCTGTTTTTT. It translates to CASSLGRTGELFF.

The V and J genes are TRBV6-5 and TRBJ2-1, with D possibly TRBD2 on 5 matching bases. The CDR3 length is 12 residues. Per the germline V gene, CDR1 is MNHEY and CDR2 is SVGAGI. The V gene lost 2 bases and the J gene lost 7 bases, with 6 bases spanning the gap. This CDR3 is CASSYTGNEQFF. CDR3 in DNA: TGTGCCAGCAGTTACACGGGGAATGAGCAGTTCTTC.

The rearrangement links TRBV6-1 to TRBJ2-7; 7 positions match TRBD1. The germline gives CDR1 MNHNS, CDR2 SASEGT. This CDR3 has 13 amino acids. V trimming: 7 bases; J trimming: 4 bases; junction bases outside the gene matches: 7. The CDR3 loop is CASITVDRYEQYF. In DNA, the CDR3 is TGTGCCAGCATAACGGTGGACAGGTACGAGCAGTACTTC.

The rearrangement links TRBV28 to TRBJ2-5; D not resolved. Near its end, the DNA agrees better with TRBJ2-7, so the J call may be wrong. The CDR3 spans 15 residues. Germline assignment: CDR1 MDHEN and CDR2 SYDVKM. The CDR3 DNA is TGTGCCAGCAGTTTAACGTTCGGACGCTCCTACGAGCAGTACTTC. Protein product: CASSLTFGRSYEQYF.

This rearrangement joins TRBV28 to TRBJ1-4; no firm D call. Germline CDR1 is MDHEN and CDR2 is SYDVKM. The CDR3 extends over 20 amino acids. Trimming stripped 2 bases from V and 4 bases from J, with 26 bases between. The CDR3 nucleotides are TGTGCCAGCAGTTTACCGGAGGGCGGATATAAACCTCGGGGTAATGAAAAACTGTTTTTT. Translation gives CASSLPEGGYKPRGNEKLFF.

The gene calls are TRBV28 and TRBJ1-5, with D hard to call. Per the germline V gene, CDR1 is MDHEN and CDR2 is SYDVKM. The CDR3 consists of 14 residues. Trimming shortened V by 2 bases and J by 3 bases, and 8 bases separated the two germline ends. Here the CDR3 DNA reads TGTGCCAGCAGTTTACGAGGGATCAATCAGCCCCAGCATTTT. As protein: CASSLRGINQPQHF. Full variable domain (missing parts from reference TRBV28 and TRBJ1-5): DVKVTQSSRYLVKRTGEKVFLECVQDMDHENMFWYRQDPGLGLRLIYFSYDVKMKEKGDIPEGYSVSREKKERFSLILESASTNQTSMYLCASSLRGINQPQHFGDGTRLSIL.

This chain uses TRBV7-9 with TRBJ2-5, with 7 bases identical to TRBD2. V shed 1 base, J shed 3 bases, and the junction held 5 bases outside the gene matches. Looked up from germline, CDR1 is SEHNR and CDR2 is FQNEAQ (reference sequence). CDR3 length equals 15 residues. The CDR3 region is CASSLDRTSKETQYF. In DNA form, the CDR3 reads TGTGCCAGCAGCTTAGATAGGACTAGTAAAGAGACCCAGTACTTC.

This CDR3 is CASSSWTGASYEQYF. CDR3 nucleotide sequence: TGTGCCAGCAGTTCCTGGACAGGAGCCAGCTACGAGCAGTACTTC. The rearrangement uses TRBV6-1 and TRBJ2-7, with 7 nucleotides matching TRBD1. Germline CDR1 is MNHNS and CDR2 is SASEGT. There are 15 residues in the CDR3. V shed 5 bases and J 3 bases; nucleotides not matched to a gene: 10.

The gene calls are TRBV27 and TRBJ2-7; D possibly corresponds to TRBD2 (6 bases). Trimming took 2 bases from V and 10 from J, leaving 15 bases between them. The CDR3 has 13 amino acids. The germline CDR1 and CDR2 sequences are MNHEY and SMNVEV (reference sequence). The CDR3 coding sequence is TGTGCCAGCAGTTTAAGTGGGAGGATACGTCAGTACTTC. It encodes CASSLSGRIRQYF.

The count of this clone is one. The chain combines TRBV4-3 with TRBJ2-1; perhaps TRBD2 as D (5 bases). The germline V gene encodes CDR1 LGHNA and CDR2 YSLEER. Deletions cut 0 bases from V and 8 bases from J, with 14 bases between. There are 15 residues in the CDR3. As DNA, the CDR3 is TGCGCCAGCAGCCAAGAAATTTCCACGGAGGATGAGCAGTTCTTC. This translates into CASSQEISTEDEQFF.

The rearrangement joins TRBV4-1 to TRBJ1-5, with a tentative D call TRBD1 (5 bases). V was pared by 3 bases and J by 0 bases, with 18 bases between. Germline-derived CDR1 and CDR2 are MGHRA and YSYEKL. This CDR3 has 18 amino acids. CDR3 nucleotide sequence: TGCGCCAGCAGCCAGCTAACCCCGACAGCGTATAGCAATCAGCCCCAGCATTTT. Encoded protein: CASSQLTPTAYSNQPQHF.